This TCR beta chain was recovered during a study of blood T cells in healthy people across ages. CDR3 length equals 15 residues. The germline V gene has CDR1 MNHNY and CDR2 SVGAGI (reference sequence). Trimming cost V 6 bases and J 7 bases, with 18 bases left between them. Together with a sample-barcoded 5' primer, a J-beta primer mix was included in a second PCR lasting about 6 to 11 cycles. Via MiXCR, TCRdb re-called the 5' RACE reads, giving one row per CDR3 protein. This sample has about 840,000 distinct CDR3 sequences; about 29% occur once, and the top ten carry around 9.6%. These data also formed part of another study, on T cells of mothers and their children. That report adds: All RNA that had been extracted was used for cDNA synthesis at around 1.4 ug per 15 ul.

The sequence derives from a woman between 40 and 50 years old in good health. Sequencing input: blood. This chain connects TRBV6-6 to TRBJ1-4, with D possibly being TRBD1 (5 bases). In DNA, the CDR3 is TGTGCCAGCAGGCCCAGTGGGGGAGGAGGTGAAAAACTGTTTTTT. This translates into CASRPSGGGGEKLFF.